Listed below are T cell receptor beta chains from one sample, sequenced in a study of blood T cell repertoires in COVID-19. Some clones are missing from TCRdb's copy, which holds only in-frame ones; the method was immunoSEQ multiplex PCR. The table records 340,000 or so clones, about 83% of them present only once. The sequenced material came from peripheral blood. The receptors shown here come from a man aged 25 to 45 with active or convalescent COVID-19. Both conserved end residues are part of each CDR3. The order of the fields is D gene, J gene, clone size, V gene, CDR3 DNA, CDR3 protein. D genes are given only for firm matches. The size of a clone is reported for some rows only, either as once, few or many, or as a class for expanded clones.

>TRBD2|TRBJ2-3|.|TRBV4-1
TGCGCCAGCAGCCCCGAGGGACTAGCGGTAGATACGCAGTATTTT
CASSPEGLAVDTQYF
>.|TRBJ2-2|.|TRBV28
TGTGCCAGCAGAAATATCGGGGAGCTGTTTTTT
CASRNIGELFF
>.|TRBJ2-2|.|TRBV18
TGTGCCAGCTCACCACCGATTAGCGGCCGCGGCGGGGAGCTGTTTTTT
CASSPPISGRGGELFF
>.|TRBJ1-5|.|TRBV6-1
TGTGCCAGCAGTAAACAGAATAGCAATCAGCCCCAGCATTTT
CASSKQNSNQPQHF
>.|TRBJ2-5|.|TRBV29-1
TGCAGCGTAGGTCCCGGGGAGACCCAGTACTTC
CSVGPGETQYF
>.|TRBJ2-7|once|TRBV5-4
TGTGCCAGCAGCTTTGGCGGAAATACCTACGAGCAGTACTTC
CASSFGGNTYEQYF
>TRBD1|TRBJ2-7|.|TRBV6-2/TRBV6-3
TGTGCCAGCAGTTACTCCGAAGGACAGGTGATATTACCCCTCCCGGACGAGCAGTACTTC
CASSYSEGQVILPLPDEQYF
>.|TRBJ2-7|.|TRBV5-5
TGTGCCAGCAGCATCCTCCCACTCTACGAGCAGTACTTC
CASSILPLYEQYF
>.|TRBJ2-3|.|TRBV5-1
TGCGCCAGCAGCTTGGCAACAGATACGCAGTATTTT
CASSLATDTQYF
>.|TRBJ2-1|.|TRBV2
TGTGCCAGCAGGGGGGACTCGTACAATGAGCAGTTCTTC
CASRGDSYNEQFF
>TRBD2|TRBJ2-2|.|TRBV18
TGTGCCAGCTCACCTAGCGGGAGCGGGGCCGGGGAGCTGTTTTTT
CASSPSGSGAGELFF
>.|TRBJ2-7|.|TRBV27
TGTGCCAGCAGATCCCTCGACGAGGCCTACGAGCAGTACTTC
CASRSLDEAYEQYF
>.|TRBJ2-5|.|TRBV18
TGTGCCAGCTCTCTTTCTTTCCAAGAGACCCAGTACTTC
CASSLSFQETQYF
>.|TRBJ2-1|.|TRBV10-3
TGTGCCAGCCGGGACACCAACAATGAGCAGTTCTTC
CASRDTNNEQFF
>TRBD1|TRBJ2-3|.|TRBV10-3
TGTGCCATCAGTTTGGGACAGAACACAGATACGCAGTATTTT
CAISLGQNTDTQYF
>.|TRBJ1-2|.|TRBV28
TGTGCCAGCATCAAAGGGGGGGGTGAGTGGCGCGGCTACACCTTC
CASIKGGGEWRGYTF
>TRBD1|TRBJ1-3|once|TRBV19
TGTGCCAGTAGTTTCGGGACAGGGGTATCTGGAAACACCATATATTTT
CASSFGTGVSGNTIYF
>.|TRBJ2-1|.|TRBV27
TGTGCCAGCAGTTTCACTTTTCGCGGTGAGCAGTTCTTC
CASSFTFRGEQFF
>TRBD1|TRBJ1-2|.|TRBV29-1
TGCAGCGTTGAAGATAGACAGGGGGCTGGAGGCTACACCTTC
CSVEDRQGAGGYTF
>.|TRBJ2-5|.|TRBV4-1
TGCGCCAGCAGCCGTAGGGAAGGAGGTCAAGAGACCCAGTACTTC
CASSRREGGQETQYF
>.|TRBJ1-5|.|TRBV28
TGTGCCAGCAGTTTAGGGCAGGGGAATCAGCCCCAGCATTTT
CASSLGQGNQPQHF
>TRBD1|TRBJ2-3|.|TRBV5-4
TGTGCCAGCAGCCCGGGACAGGCCACAGATACGCAGTATTTT
CASSPGQATDTQYF
>.|TRBJ1-5|.|TRBV4-1
TGCGCCAGCAGCCAAGATAGGGGGGGAAGAGGCAATCAGCCCCAGCATTTT
CASSQDRGGRGNQPQHF
>.|TRBJ2-4|.|TRBV12-3/TRBV12-4
TGTGCCAGCACGGGACTAGCCAAAAACATTCAGTACTTC
CASTGLAKNIQYF
>TRBD2|TRBJ2-7|.|TRBV13
TGTGCCAGCAGCCCGCCCCGACTAGCGTTCTACGAGCAGTACTTC
CASSPPRLAFYEQYF
>TRBD2|TRBJ2-7|.|TRBV7-6
TGTGCCAGCAGCCCGGGCAGCGGGGACGAGCAGTACTTC
CASSPGSGDEQYF
>TRBD1|TRBJ2-3|.|TRBV27
TGTGCCAGCAGTTTCCGGACAGGGAAGAGCACAGATACGCAGTATTTT
CASSFRTGKSTDTQYF
>TRBD1|TRBJ1-4|.|TRBV23-1
TGCGCCAGCAGTCTGGGACAGGCGACTAATGAAAAACTGTTTTTT
CASSLGQATNEKLFF
>.|TRBJ2-7|.|TRBV27
TGTGCCAGCAGTCAGGGTAGAGGCGAGCAGTACTTC
CASSQGRGEQYF
>.|TRBJ2-3|.|TRBV18
TGTGCCAGCTCACCACCTGGTACTCGCACAGATACGCAGTATTTT
CASSPPGTRTDTQYF
>.|TRBJ1-5|.|TRBV2
TGTGCCAGCAGGGGGGGACTCAATCAGCCCCAGCATTTT
CASRGGLNQPQHF
>TRBD1|TRBJ2-1|.|TRBV7-9
TGTGCCAGCAGTGAGACAGGGATTATGGGTGGGCAGTTCTTC
CASSETGIMGGQFF
>TRBD1|TRBJ1-1|.|TRBV24-1
TGTGCCACCAGTGACGGACAGGGGGTGAAGAATGAAGCTTTCTTT
CATSDGQGVKNEAFF
>TRBD1|TRBJ1-4|.|TRBV6-5
TGTGCCAGCGGACAGGGGGCATGGGAAAAACTGTTTTTT
CASGQGAWEKLFF
>.|TRBJ1-1|.|TRBV18
TGTGCCAGCTCACCAACGACAGCGAACACTGAAGCTTTCTTT
CASSPTTANTEAFF